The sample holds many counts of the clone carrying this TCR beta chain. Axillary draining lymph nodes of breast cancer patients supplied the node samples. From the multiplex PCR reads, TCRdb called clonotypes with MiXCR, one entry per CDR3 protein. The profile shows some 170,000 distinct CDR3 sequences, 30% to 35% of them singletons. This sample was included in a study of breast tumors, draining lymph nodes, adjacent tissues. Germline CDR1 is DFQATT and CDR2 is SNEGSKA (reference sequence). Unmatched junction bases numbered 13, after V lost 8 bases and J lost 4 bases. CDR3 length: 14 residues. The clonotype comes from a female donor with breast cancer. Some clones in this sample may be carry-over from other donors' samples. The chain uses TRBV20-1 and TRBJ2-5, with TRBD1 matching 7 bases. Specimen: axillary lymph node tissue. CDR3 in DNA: TGCAGTCCCCGGGAAGGGGGCCTGGGAGAGACCCAGTACTTC. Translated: CSPREGGLGETQYF.